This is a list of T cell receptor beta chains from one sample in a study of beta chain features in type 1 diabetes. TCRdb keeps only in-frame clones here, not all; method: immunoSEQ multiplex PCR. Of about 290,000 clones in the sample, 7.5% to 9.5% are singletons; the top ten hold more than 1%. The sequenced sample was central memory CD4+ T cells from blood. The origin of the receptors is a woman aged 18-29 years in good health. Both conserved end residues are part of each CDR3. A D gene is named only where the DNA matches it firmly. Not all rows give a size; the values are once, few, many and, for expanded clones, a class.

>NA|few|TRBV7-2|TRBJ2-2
CASSLLTGFANGELFF
TGTGCCAGCAGCTTACTCACAGGATTCGCGAACGGGGAGCTGTTTTTT
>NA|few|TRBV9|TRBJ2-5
CASSVSGKETQYF
TGTGCCAGCAGCGTATCAGGGAAAGAGACCCAGTACTTC
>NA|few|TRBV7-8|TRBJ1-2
CASSLEGTRFYYTF
TGTGCCAGCAGCTTAGAAGGGACGCGCTTCTACTACACCTTC
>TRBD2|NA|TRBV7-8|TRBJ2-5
CASSRLAGGRMETQYF
TGTGCCAGCAGCCGACTAGCGGGGGGGCGGATGGAGACCCAGTACTTC
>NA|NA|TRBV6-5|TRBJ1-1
CASSYLTIKGTEAFF
TGTGCCAGCAGTTACCTGACAATCAAGGGAACTGAAGCTTTCTTT
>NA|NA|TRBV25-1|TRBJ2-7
CASRPGGGEQYF
TGTGCCAGCAGGCCAGGGGGAGGCGAGCAGTACTTC
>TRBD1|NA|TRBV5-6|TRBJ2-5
CASSPRTGGFRPETQYF
TGTGCCAGCAGCCCTCGGACAGGGGGCTTCAGGCCAGAGACCCAGTACTTC
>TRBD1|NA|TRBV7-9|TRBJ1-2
CASSYPRTGNYGYTF
TGTGCCAGCAGCTATCCTCGGACAGGGAACTATGGCTACACCTTC
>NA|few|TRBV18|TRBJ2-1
CASSPGQPYNEQFF
TGTGCCAGCTCACCCGGACAGCCCTACAATGAGCAGTTCTTC
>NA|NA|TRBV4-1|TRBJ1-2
CASSSQGVYGYTF
TGCGCCAGCAGCTCACAGGGAGTCTATGGCTACACCTTC
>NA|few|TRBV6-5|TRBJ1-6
CASGGLQGISTPLHF
TGTGCCAGCGGGGGCCTCCAGGGAATCTCGACACCCCTCCACTTT
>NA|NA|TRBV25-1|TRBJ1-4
CASSSADGRVGEKLFF
TGTGCCAGCAGTTCGGCTGATGGCAGGGTGGGGGAAAAACTGTTTTTT
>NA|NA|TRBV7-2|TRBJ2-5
CASSSGQRETQYF
TGTGCCAGCAGCTCCGGACAGCGGGAGACCCAGTACTTC
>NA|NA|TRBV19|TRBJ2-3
CASSMIAFSTDTQYF
TGTGCCAGTAGTATGATAGCCTTTAGCACAGATACGCAGTATTTT
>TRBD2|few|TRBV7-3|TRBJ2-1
CASSLTSGSYEQFF
TGTGCCAGCAGCTTGACTAGCGGGAGTTATGAGCAGTTCTTC
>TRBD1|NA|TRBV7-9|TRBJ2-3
CASSHGGGQVIADTQYF
TGTGCCAGCAGCCATGGAGGGGGACAGGTAATCGCAGATACGCAGTATTTT
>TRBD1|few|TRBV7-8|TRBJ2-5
CASSFRDRSETQYF
TGTGCCAGCAGCTTCCGGGACAGAAGTGAGACCCAGTACTTC
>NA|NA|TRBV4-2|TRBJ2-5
CASSLGQQETQYF
TGTGCCAGCAGCTTGGGGCAGCAAGAGACCCAGTACTTC
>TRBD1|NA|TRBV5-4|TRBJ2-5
CASSLQGGSGETQYF
TGTGCCAGCAGCTTACAGGGGGGCTCGGGGGAGACCCAGTACTTC
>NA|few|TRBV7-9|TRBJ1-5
CASSPTGGLANQPQHF
TGTGCCAGCAGCCCGACTGGGGGCCTGGCTAATCAGCCCCAGCATTTT
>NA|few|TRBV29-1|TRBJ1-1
CSVAHGTKGRAFF
TGCAGCGTTGCCCACGGGACAAAGGGAAGAGCTTTCTTT
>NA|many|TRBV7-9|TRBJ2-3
CASSSTYTDTQYF
TGTGCCAGCAGCTCTACCTACACAGATACGCAGTATTTT
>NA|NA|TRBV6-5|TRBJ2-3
CASIGGTDTQYF
TGTGCCAGCATCGGGGGCACAGATACGCAGTATTTT
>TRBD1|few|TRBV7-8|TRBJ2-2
CASCLGGRTGELFF
TGTGCCAGCTGCTTAGGGGGCAGAACCGGGGAGCTGTTTTTT
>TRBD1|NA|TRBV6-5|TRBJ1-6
CASSRQGGNSPLHF
TGTGCCAGCAGCAGACAGGGGGGAAATTCACCCCTCCACTTT
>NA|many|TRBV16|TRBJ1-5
CASSRQTNQPQHF
TGTGCCAGCAGTCGACAGACCAATCAGCCCCAGCATTTT
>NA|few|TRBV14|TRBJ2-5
CASSPTGQSQYF
TGTGCCAGCAGCCCAACCGGACAGTCCCAGTACTTC
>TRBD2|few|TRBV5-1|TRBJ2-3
CASSLDPGGQNTQYF
TGCGCCAGCAGCTTGGACCCGGGGGGGCAGAATACGCAGTATTTT
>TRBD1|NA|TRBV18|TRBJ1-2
CASSPNGQGGGYGYTF
TGTGCCAGCTCACCAAACGGACAGGGGGGAGGCTATGGCTACACCTTC
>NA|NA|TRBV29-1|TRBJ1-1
CSVLPINTEAFF
TGCAGCGTTCTCCCGATAAACACTGAAGCTTTCTTT
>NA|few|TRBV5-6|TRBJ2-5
CASSLASAGSETQYF
TGTGCCAGCAGCTTGGCCTCGGCAGGGAGTGAGACCCAGTACTTC
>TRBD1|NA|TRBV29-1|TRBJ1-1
CSVEVTGAEAFF
TGCAGCGTTGAGGTTACAGGGGCTGAAGCTTTCTTT
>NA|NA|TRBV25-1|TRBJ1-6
CASVSARGGSPLHF
TGTGCCAGCGTGTCGGCGCGGGGGGGTTCACCCCTCCACTTT
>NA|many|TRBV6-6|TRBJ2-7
CASSYSGSPTYEQYF
TGTGCCAGCAGTTACTCGGGAAGTCCAACCTACGAGCAGTACTTC